This TCR beta chain was sequenced during a study of T cells expressing NK-cell markers. Study in general: Researchers got TCR beta repertoires out of sorted CD3+CD56+NKG2C+, CD3+CD56+NKG2C- and CD3+CD56-NKG2C+ T cells. The study sequenced eight donors, seven HCMV-seropositive and one seronegative.

For this clonotype: Its target is unknown.

The authors generated TCR beta cDNA through 5'RACE template switching with UMIs. Reprocessing the 5' RACE reads, TCRdb reports a single entry for every CDR3 protein and omits DNA. The sample totals some 460,000 distinct CDR3 sequences. The CDR3 length is 14 residues. Germline V gene lookup returns CDR1 MNHEY and CDR2 SVGEGT. Overall study results and limits: About 6 donors had dominant NKG2C+ clonotypes that comprised roughly 1.0-8% of their CD8+ T cells.

The J gene is TRBJ2-7, the V gene TRBV6-2 or TRBV6-3; TCRdb's D call of TRBD2 is untestable without DNA. The source material was blood T cells: a sorted CD56 or NKG2C T cell subset, CD4+ or CD8+ T cells, or bulk PBMC T cells (not recorded which). The TCR originated in a woman between 50 and 59 years old in good health. This CDR3 is CASSSSGGTFEQYF.